A single sample is the source of the 26 T cell receptor beta chains below, sequenced in a study of long-term antiretroviral therapy in people with HIV (dated by TCRdb to between 2020 and 2023). Sequencing of the TRB variable region was done with the immunoSEQ hsTCRB v3.0 assay at survey level resolution. The table was pulled from immuneACCESS by TCRdb, which kept in-frame rearrangements only. Such tables lose some clones; where checked, under half of the loss comes from unresolved V genes, and the rest has no known cause. The sample yields fewer than 40,000 clones; about 86% were counted once. The top ten constitute almost 4% of the sample. Here the sequenced sample was unsorted PBMCs, taken just before starting antiretroviral therapy. The receptors were gathered from a woman aged 18 to 35 with HIV.

V and J are TRBV11-1 and TRBJ1-1, with 8 bases fitting TRBD1. Germline CDR1 SGHAT, CDR2 FQDESV (reference sequence). The CDR3 has 17 amino acids. V gave up 5 bases and J gave up 1 base; unmatched junction bases: 12. In nucleotides, the CDR3 is TGTGCCAGCAGCCACCTTTTTCGGACAGGGACGAACACTGAAGCTTTCTTT. Translation gives CASSHLFRTGTNTEAFF.

Details on this clone: Distinct nucleotide sequences in the sample also encode this CDR3. The rearrangement uses TRBV6-5 and TRBJ1-1; no reliable D call. The germline V and J ends were trimmed by 2 bases and 3 bases, with 7 bases remaining between them. The CDR3 covers 13 residues. In germline, CDR1 is MNHEY, CDR2 SVGAGI. The CDR3 reads CASSYRADTEAFF. DNA for the CDR3: TGTGCCAGCAGTTACAGGGCGGACACTGAAGCTTTCTTT.

J is TRBJ1-2 and V is TRBV20-1; D possibly corresponds to TRBD1 (5 bases). The CDR3 is made up of 10 amino acids. Trimming removed 3 bases at V and 10 bases at J, with 9 bases between. In germline, CDR1 is DFQATT, CDR2 SNEGSKA (reference sequence). The CDR3 DNA is TGCAGTGCTAGGGCAGGGTCCTACACCTTC. This sequence encodes CSARAGSYTF.

This clone appeared a few times. This rearrangement joins TRBV29-1 to TRBJ2-2; D perhaps matches TRBD2 (6 bases). The V gene lost 7 bases and the J gene lost 8 bases, with 8 bases spanning the gap. In germline, CDR1 is SQVTM, CDR2 ANQGSEA. The CDR3 loop spans 10 amino acids. The chain's CDR3 is CSAGEGELFF. The CDR3 DNA follows: TGCAGCGCGGGGGAAGGGGAGCTGTTTTTT.

The gene calls are TRBV4-1 and TRBJ2-1; 8 bases line up with TRBD2. The V and J ends lost 0 bases and 2 bases, in that order; junction bases with no gene match: 6. The CDR3 loop spans 17 amino acids. Germline-derived CDR1 and CDR2 are MGHRA and YSYEKL. CDR3 amino acids: CASSQEDLAGPYNEQFF. Written as DNA, the CDR3 is TGCGCCAGCAGCCAAGAGGATCTAGCGGGTCCCTACAATGAGCAGTTCTTC.

CDR3 protein: CASSFTSGDEQYF. The CDR3 nucleotides read TGTGCCAGCAGCTTCACCTCGGGGGACGAGCAGTACTTC. V gene TRBV7-9 combines with J gene TRBJ2-7; a possible D gene is TRBD2 (6 bases). Trimming removed 3 bases at V and 5 bases at J, with 11 bases between. CDR1 and CDR2 from the germline V gene are SEHNR and FQNEAQ (reference sequence). This CDR3 is built from 13 residues.

The DNA for the CDR3 is TGTGCCAGCAGCTTTTCAGGGGGGTTTCAGCCCCAGCATTTT. It translates to CASSFSGGFQPQHF. This rearrangement joins TRBV7-2 to TRBJ1-5; 7 positions agree with TRBD1. There are 14 residues in the CDR3. Germline lookup yields CDR1 SGHTA and CDR2 FQGNSA. V was pared by 3 bases and J by 6 bases, with 5 bases of the junction left unmatched.

The chain has TRBV27 and TRBJ1-1; D is possibly TRBD1 (6 bases). Germline CDR1 is MNHEY and CDR2 is SMNVEV (reference sequence). Deletions cut 7 bases from V and 4 bases from J, with 16 bases between. The CDR3 spans 14 residues. The CDR3 loop reads CASKLPGVATEAFF. For the CDR3, the DNA is TGTGCCAGCAAATTACCAGGGGTGGCCACTGAAGCTTTCTTT.

The chain couples TRBV15 to TRBJ1-2; 8 bases line up with TRBD1. The germline CDR1 and CDR2 sequences are LNHNV and YYDKDF (reference sequence). CDR3 length equals 16 residues. Trimming cost V 5 bases and J 7 bases; bases outside gene matches: 15. The CDR3 is CATSDQAGGADLGYTF. CDR3 coding DNA: TGTGCCACCAGCGACCAAGCAGGGGGCGCGGATCTTGGCTACACCTTC.

This chain uses TRBV9 with TRBJ2-1; D call uncertain. Deletions cut 0 bases from V and 5 bases from J, with 3 bases between. Germline V gives CDR1 SGDLS, CDR2 YYNGEE. The CDR3 totals 12 residues. The CDR3 DNA sequence: TGTGCCAGCAGCGTAGGGAACAATGAGCAGTTCTTC. It is translated as CASSVGNNEQFF.

The chain couples TRBV7-9 to TRBJ2-7; the match to TRBD1 covers 9 bases. Germline assignment: CDR1 SEHNR and CDR2 FQNEAQ (reference sequence). The ends lost 5 bases at V and 2 bases at J; junction bases unmatched: 7. This CDR3 comprises 15 residues. The DNA for the CDR3 is TGTGCCAGCAGCAGGACAGGGGATACCACCTACGAGCAGTACTTC. Protein product: CASSRTGDTTYEQYF.

The chain combines TRBV6-5 with TRBJ2-7; 11 bases match TRBD2. This CDR3 comprises 14 residues. The ends lost 5 bases at V and 0 bases at J; junction bases unmatched: 0. Germline-derived CDR1 and CDR2 are MNHEY and SVGAGI. CDR3: CASSTSGGSYEQYF. The CDR3 nucleotides read TGTGCCAGCAGTACTAGCGGGGGCTCCTACGAGCAGTACTTC.

The J gene is TRBJ2-1, the V gene TRBV11-1; no reliable D call. CDR3 length: 17 amino acids. Per the germline V gene, CDR1 is SGHAT and CDR2 is FQDESV (reference sequence). V was trimmed by 1 base and J by 0 bases, leaving 13 bases between them. In DNA, the CDR3 is TGTGCCAGCAGCTTAGTACGGTCAGTATACTCCTACAATGAGCAGTTCTTC. This gives the protein CASSLVRSVYSYNEQFF.

This chain joins TRBV28 and TRBJ2-7; TRBD1 matches 7 bases. V gave up 5 bases and J gave up 7 bases; unmatched junction bases: 17. Germline CDR1 and CDR2: MDHEN and SYDVKM. The CDR3 is made up of 16 amino acids. CDR3 coding DNA: TGTGCCAGCAGTCCCCAATCAGGGGGTATAGCGACGGAGCAGTACTTC. Its protein product is CASSPQSGGIATEQYF.

The J gene is TRBJ1-4, the V gene TRBV28; TRBD1 aligns across 9 bases. Per germline, CDR1 MDHEN and CDR2 SYDVKM. The CDR3 runs to 16 residues. V lost 6 bases and J lost 7; bases outside the gene matches: 12. The DNA for the CDR3 is TGTGCCAGCAGCTCCCCCGGACAGGGGAGGACTGAAAAACTGTTTTTT. Amino acids: CASSSPGQGRTEKLFF.

The J gene is TRBJ2-2, the V gene TRBV5-3; no reliable D call. TRBV5-3 is labeled an ORF, and its function is uncertain. V lost 5 bases and J 9 bases, leaving 5 bases between the germline ends. This CDR3 spans 10 amino acids. CDR3 loop: CARRDRELFF. The CDR3 DNA reads TGTGCCAGAAGGGACCGGGAGCTGTTTTTT.

The rearrangement uses TRBV28 and TRBJ2-7; 9 positions match TRBD2. The CDR3 sequence is 13 residues long. Germline CDR1 MDHEN, CDR2 SYDVKM. J lost 4 bases, V lost 8 bases, and 6 bases had no gene match. The CDR3 is CASLAGDRYEQYF. The CDR3 DNA reads as TGTGCCAGCTTAGCGGGAGATCGGTACGAGCAGTACTTC.

The gene calls are TRBV4-2 and TRBJ2-1; D call uncertain. Germline loops: CDR1 LGHNA, CDR2 YNFKEQ. Trimming pared 1 base from V and 6 bases from J, leaving 19 bases between. The CDR3 length is 17 residues. As DNA, the CDR3 is TGTGCCAGCAGCCAAGGCGAGGCTACCAACCCTCTCAATGAGCAGTTCTTC. Its translation is CASSQGEATNPLNEQFF.

The V and J genes are TRBV28 and TRBJ2-5, with TRBD1 matching 9 bases. In germline, CDR1 is MDHEN, CDR2 SYDVKM. This CDR3 is 15 amino acids long. The ends lost 7 bases at V and 4 bases at J; junction bases unmatched: 10. This CDR3 is CASTSPGTGPETQYF. The CDR3 DNA reads TGTGCCAGCACCTCCCCGGGGACAGGGCCAGAGACCCAGTACTTC. Complete variable domain (other parts from reference TRBV28 and TRBJ2-5): DVKVTQSSRYLVKRTGEKVFLECVQDMDHENMFWYRQDPGLGLRLIYFSYDVKMKEKGDIPEGYSVSREKKERFSLILESASTNQTSMYLCASTSPGTGPETQYFGPGTRLLVL.

This rearrangement joins TRBV2 to TRBJ2-1; D remains ambiguous. The CDR3 is made up of 12 amino acids. With 3 bases removed from V and 12 bases from J, the gap between germline ends came to 12 bases. Per the germline V gene, CDR1 is SNHLY and CDR2 is FYNNEI. The CDR3 region is CASSDDKLGQFF. Here the CDR3 DNA reads TGTGCCAGCAGTGACGATAAGTTGGGGCAGTTCTTC. Supplemented by reference TRBV2 and TRBJ2-1, the full variable domain reads EPEVTQTPSHQVTQMGQEVILRCVPISNHLYFYWYRQILGQKVEFLVSFYNNEISEKSEIFDDQFSVERPDGSNFTLKIRSTKLEDSAMYFCASSDDKLGQFFGPGTRLTVL.

This clone occurred once. This chain joins TRBV9 and TRBJ2-3; D not resolved. Per germline, CDR1 SGDLS and CDR2 YYNGEE. The CDR3 extends over 14 amino acids. V was cut by 0 bases and J by 14 bases, with 19 bases left in between. The CDR3 nucleotides are TGTGCCAGCAGCGTAGGAAGCAGACTCGTCGACGTGTATTTT. It codes for CASSVGSRLVDVYF.

V is TRBV27 and J is TRBJ1-5; D perhaps matches TRBD1 (5 bases). This CDR3 comprises 17 residues. Germline values: CDR1 MNHEY, CDR2 SMNVEV (reference sequence). Trimming stripped 5 bases from V and 5 bases from J, with 22 bases between. The CDR3: CASSPRDGVFPYQPQHF. The CDR3 nucleotides are TGTGCCAGCAGTCCCAGGGACGGAGTCTTCCCGTATCAGCCCCAGCATTTT.

The chain combines TRBV6-6 with TRBJ2-7; perhaps TRBD1 as D (5 bases). The CDR3 consists of 15 residues. CDR1 and CDR2 from the germline V gene are MNHNY and SVGAGI (reference sequence). The V and J ends lost 5 bases and 3 bases respectively, with 17 bases between them. The CDR3 DNA follows: TGTGCCAGCAGTCAACTTCCAGACAGTCTCTACGAGCAGTACTTC. This sequence encodes CASSQLPDSLYEQYF.

V gene TRBV2 combines with J gene TRBJ1-4; no definite D call. V was shortened by 3 bases and J by 8 bases, with 13 bases between the two germline ends. The CDR3 is 14 residues long. Germline V gene sequence: CDR1 SNHLY, CDR2 FYNNEI. CDR3 residues: CASSDSTENEKLFF. The CDR3 DNA follows: TGTGCCAGCAGTGATTCGACGGAAAACGAAAAACTGTTTTTT.

The V gene is TRBV6-4, the J gene TRBJ2-3; the D is unclear. With 3 bases removed from V and 0 bases from J, the gap between germline ends came to 7 bases. The V gene's germline CDR1 is MRHNA and CDR2 SNTAGT. This CDR3 region has 14 residues. In DNA, the CDR3 is TGTGCCAGCAGTGATCGAGGCAGCACAGATACGCAGTATTTT. Translating gives CASSDRGSTDTQYF.

The chain links TRBV15 to TRBJ2-1; 8 bases fit TRBD1. The CDR3 extends over 15 amino acids. V trimming: 4 bases; J trimming: 4 bases; junction bases outside the gene matches: 6. Germline values: CDR1 LNHNV, CDR2 YYDKDF (reference sequence). The CDR3 region is CATSNDRGLYNEQFF. CDR3 nucleotides: TGTGCCACCAGCAATGACAGGGGCCTATACAATGAGCAGTTCTTC.